The 13 T cell receptor beta chains below all came from one sample that was sequenced in a study of blood T cell repertoires in COVID-19. TCRdb's copy holds only in-frame clones and misses some; the assay was immunoSEQ multiplex PCR. Of fewer than 500,000 clones in the sample, approximately 90% are singletons; the top ten hold roughly 2%. The specimen was PBMCs or T cells enriched from blood (not recorded which). Receptors originate from a woman aged 18-29 years with acute COVID-19.

The chain couples TRBV4-2 to TRBJ2-7; TRBD1 matches 11 bases. Germline V gives CDR1 LGHNA, CDR2 YNFKEQ. Unmatched junction bases numbered 5, after V lost 4 bases and J lost 6 bases. This CDR3 spans 14 amino acids. The CDR3 loop is CASSRTGQGVEQYF. CDR3 bases: TGTGCCAGCAGCCGGACGGGACAGGGGGTCGAGCAGTACTTC.

The chain recombines TRBV6-6 with TRBJ2-7; D uncertain. CDR1 is MNHNY, CDR2 SVGAGI, per germline (reference sequence). V was pared by 0 bases and J by 3 bases, with 3 bases between. The CDR3 covers 12 residues. The CDR3 nucleotides read TGTGCCAGCAGTTACTCCCTCTACGAGCAGTACTTC. Translation gives CASSYSLYEQYF.

The chain couples TRBV5-1 to TRBJ2-7, with TRBD2 identical over 8 bases. Germline CDR1 is SGHRS and CDR2 is YFSETQ. Trimming took 6 bases from V and 3 from J; bases not matched to a gene: 8. This CDR3 region has 14 residues. The CDR3 loop reads CASTQAAGGYEQYF. The CDR3 region has the DNA TGCGCCAGCACCCAGGCGGCGGGGGGCTACGAGCAGTACTTC.

The rearrangement joins TRBV28 to TRBJ2-7; 10 bases map to TRBD1. Germline CDR1 is MDHEN and CDR2 is SYDVKM. The CDR3 loop spans 16 amino acids. The V gene end was trimmed by 2 bases and the J gene end by 3 bases; junction bases not matched to a gene: 7. The CDR3 bases are TGTGCCAGCAGTTTAGCCTTCGGGACAGGGGACTACGAGCAGTACTTC. It specifies CASSLAFGTGDYEQYF.

The chain is built from TRBV11-3 and TRBJ2-7; 8 nucleotides match TRBD1. The V and J ends lost 3 bases and 3 bases, in that order; junction bases with no gene match: 16. CDR1 and CDR2 (germline): SGHNT, YENEEA. This CDR3 spans 18 amino acids. The CDR3 protein is CASSFFTGTGNSGYEQYF. The DNA of the CDR3 is TGTGCCAGCAGCTTCTTTACTGGGACAGGTAACAGTGGCTACGAGCAGTACTTC.

This chain connects TRBV28 to TRBJ2-3; D may be TRBD2 (5 bases). The CDR3 has 13 amino acids. V was clipped by 3 bases and J by 5 bases, with 9 bases between them. Germline lookup yields CDR1 MDHEN and CDR2 SYDVKM. This CDR3 is CASSFTRVDTQYF. Written as DNA, the CDR3 is TGTGCCAGCAGTTTCACGCGGGTAGATACGCAGTATTTT.

V and J are TRBV7-2 and TRBJ1-2, with a tentative D call TRBD1 (5 bases). The length of the CDR3 is 14 residues. Germline assignment: CDR1 SGHTA and CDR2 FQGNSA. The ends were cut back, 5 bases at V and 1 base at J, with 11 bases in the middle. The CDR3 sequence: CASSQLGGNYGYTF. The CDR3 nucleotides read TGTGCCAGCAGCCAGCTCGGGGGTAACTATGGCTACACCTTC.

The chain links TRBV29-1 to TRBJ2-2, with TRBD2 as a possible D gene (6 bases). V dropped 4 bases and J dropped 4 bases, with 10 bases sitting between them. CDR1 and CDR2 (germline): SQVTM, ANQGSEA. The length of the CDR3 is 13 residues. The CDR3 bases are TGCAGCGTTGCGGGAGTTTCCACCGGGGAGCTGTTTTTT. It specifies CSVAGVSTGELFF.

The chain employs TRBV6-6 and TRBJ2-1; TRBD2 aligns across 14 bases. This CDR3 spans 18 amino acids. The germline V gene encodes CDR1 MNHNY and CDR2 SVGAGI (reference sequence). Germline trimming cut 5 bases from V and 4 bases from J; bases unmatched to any gene: 10. DNA for the CDR3: TGTGCCAGCAGTCGAAGGACTAGCGGGGGGCAGGGGTACAATGAGCAGTTCTTC. Translated, it gives CASSRRTSGGQGYNEQFF.

This clone turned up a few times. The CDR3 region is CATKRTLTNEKLFF. CDR3 nucleotide sequence: TGTGCCACCAAGAGGACATTGACTAATGAAAAACTGTTTTTT. This sequence joins TRBV24-1 and TRBJ1-4; D perhaps matches TRBD1 (5 bases). The CDR3 has 14 residues. Germline CDR1 is KGHDR and CDR2 is SFDVKD. V was clipped by 8 bases and J by 2 bases, with 11 bases between them.

CDR3 in amino acids: CASSLTGGLNEKLFF. The CDR3 DNA is TGTGCCAGCAGCTTGACAGGGGGACTTAATGAAAAACTGTTTTTT. The rearrangement links TRBV11-1 to TRBJ1-4; 9 bases line up with TRBD1. Germline loops: CDR1 SGHAT, CDR2 FQDESV (reference sequence). V trimming: 3 bases; J trimming: 4 bases; junction bases outside the gene matches: 3. The CDR3 length is 15 residues.

V gene TRBV27 combines with J gene TRBJ1-3; D is unresolved. V was trimmed by 4 bases and J by 4 bases, leaving 11 bases between them. Germline values: CDR1 MNHEY, CDR2 SMNVEV (reference sequence). CDR3 length: 14 amino acids. The CDR3 DNA sequence: TGTGCCAGCAGTTCCCCGATCCAGGGAAACACCATATATTTT. It specifies CASSSPIQGNTIYF.

This chain links TRBV2 with TRBJ2-4, with TRBD1 matching 8 bases. The CDR3 runs 15 residues. V was pared by 6 bases and J by 7 bases, with 11 bases of the junction left unmatched. Germline V gene sequence: CDR1 SNHLY, CDR2 FYNNEI. This chain's CDR3 is CASSEGRTGWNIQYF. The CDR3 region has the DNA TGTGCCAGCAGCGAGGGGAGGACAGGGTGGAACATTCAGTACTTC.